The 18 T cell receptor beta chains presented below share a single source sample, sequenced in a study of shared clonotypes between healthy human individuals. The method was immunoSEQ multiplex PCR; TCRdb's version includes in-frame clones alone and lacks a portion of them. The sample records 2.5 million or so clones, more than 80% being singletons. The sequenced sample was naive CD4+ T cells sorted from blood. As to subset: CD45RA+ positively selected. The receptors stem from a young man in good health.

This rearrangement joins TRBV10-3 to TRBJ1-6, with 8 bases aligning to TRBD1. The V gene's germline CDR1 is ENHRY and CDR2 SYGVKD. V shed 3 bases and J 4 bases; nucleotides not matched to a gene: 2. The CDR3 length is 15 residues. CDR3 in amino acids: CAISEGTGYNSPLHF. The CDR3 DNA reads as TGTGCCATCAGTGAAGGGACAGGTTATAATTCACCCCTCCACTTT.

This clone was picked up one time. The V gene is TRBV5-4, the J gene TRBJ2-3; maybe TRBD2 (6 bases). This CDR3 spans 15 amino acids. V lost 4 bases and J lost 5, with 17 bases in between. Germline V gene data show CDR1 as SGHNT and CDR2 as YYREEE (reference sequence). DNA of the CDR3: TGTGCCAGCAGCGGCGGGGACCGAGGGAGAGATACGCAGTATTTT. Protein: CASSGGDRGRDTQYF.

The chain employs TRBV27 and TRBJ2-3, with D possibly being TRBD1 (7 bases). Germline-derived CDR1 and CDR2 are MNHEY and SMNVEV (reference sequence). The CDR3 totals 15 residues. The V gene lost 8 bases and the J gene lost 4 bases, with 19 bases spanning the gap. The CDR3 nucleotides read TGTGCCAGCCGGGGGCGGGACAGCCTTTCAGATACGCAGTATTTT. Protein product: CASRGRDSLSDTQYF.

V is TRBV11-2 and J is TRBJ2-5; 7 bases map to TRBD2. The CDR3 covers 16 residues. J was trimmed by 1 base and V by 5 bases; bases with no gene match: 10. Germline CDR1 is SGHAT and CDR2 is FQNNGV. The CDR3 nucleotides read TGTGCCAGCAGCCTCTCTGCGGGAGACCCCCAAGAGACCCAGTACTTC. This gives the protein CASSLSAGDPQETQYF. The full variable domain, rest sourced from reference TRBV11-2 and TRBJ2-5, is EAGVAQSPRYKIIEKRQSVAFWCNPISGHATLYWYQQILGQGPKLLIQFQNNGVVDDSQLPKDRFSAERLKGVDSTLKIQPAKLEDSAVYLCASSLSAGDPQETQYFGPGTRLLVL.

The chain uses TRBV5-4 and TRBJ1-2; D may be TRBD1 (5 bases). Germline V gives CDR1 SGHNT, CDR2 YYREEE (reference sequence). Trimming stripped 0 bases from V and 4 bases from J, with 16 bases between. The CDR3 totals 16 residues. The CDR3 nucleotides read TGTGCCAGCAGCTTGGCTCGGGGGAACTCTGGCTATGGCTACACCTTC. It specifies CASSLARGNSGYGYTF.

The chain carries TRBV12-5 and TRBJ2-7; TRBD2 agrees at 8 bases. Germline-derived CDR1 and CDR2 are LGHNT and FRNRAP. The V and J ends lost 5 bases and 0 bases, in that order; junction bases with no gene match: 15. This CDR3 is 18 amino acids long. The CDR3 region is CASGLGTRGGRLSYEQYF. The CDR3 bases are TGTGCTAGTGGTCTTGGGACCCGGGGGGGGAGACTCTCCTACGAGCAGTACTTC.

The J gene is TRBJ2-5, the V gene TRBV12-2; the table's D call of TRBD2 was not tested on the DNA. TRBV12-2 has pseudogene status. This CDR3 has 15 amino acids. CDR3 protein: CASRSKLAGRGTQYF. The DNA for the CDR3 is TGTGCAAGTCGCTCAAAACTAGCGGGGCGGGGGACCCAGTACTTC.

The J gene is TRBJ2-5, the V gene TRBV5-4; 10 bases fit TRBD2. Losses at the gene ends were 0 bases for V and 3 bases for J; bases not matched to a gene: 5. This CDR3 is built from 16 residues. Germline CDR1 and CDR2: SGHNT and YYREEE (reference sequence). This chain's CDR3 is CASSLGGAGGKETQYF. The DNA for the CDR3 is TGTGCCAGCAGCTTGGGAGGAGCGGGGGGGAAAGAGACCCAGTACTTC.

This rearrangement joins TRBV18 to TRBJ2-5; TRBD2 aligns across 8 bases. Germline CDR1 and CDR2: KGHSH and LQKENI. The V gene end was trimmed by 1 base and the J gene end by 2 bases; junction bases not matched to a gene: 6. The CDR3 loop spans 16 amino acids. CDR3 nucleotide sequence: TGTGCCAGCTCACCACGGGGAGCGGGAGTGCAAGAGACCCAGTACTTC. Translation gives CASSPRGAGVQETQYF.

The chain couples TRBV28 to TRBJ2-2; D is possibly TRBD1 (5 bases). CDR1 is MDHEN and CDR2 is SYDVKM in the germline V gene. Trimming took off 10 bases at V and 5 bases at J, with 11 bases between the two ends. CDR3 length: 12 amino acids. The CDR3 spells CATDSSTGELFF. CDR3 nucleotides: TGTGCCACCGACAGCTCGACCGGGGAGCTGTTTTTT.

DNA for the CDR3: TGTGCCAGCAGTTTACAAGATCGCACAGGGGCGGGAGAGCAGTACTTC. Translation: CASSLQDRTGAGEQYF. The V gene is TRBV27, the J gene TRBJ2-7; perhaps TRBD1 as D (7 bases). Trimming removed 2 bases at V and 7 bases at J, with 21 bases between. From germline, CDR1 is MNHEY and CDR2 SMNVEV (reference sequence). This CDR3 contains 16 residues.

The CDR3 protein is CASSESGLKLAGELFF. For the CDR3, the DNA is TGTGCCAGCAGTGAATCAGGGCTAAAGTTGGCCGGGGAGCTGTTTTTT. The V and J genes are TRBV25-1 and TRBJ2-2; a possible D gene is TRBD1 (5 bases). The V gene lost 1 base and the J gene lost 6 bases, with 15 bases spanning the gap. Germline V gene lookup returns CDR1 MGHDK and CDR2 SYGVNS. CDR3 length: 16 amino acids.

The chain recombines TRBV5-4 with TRBJ2-5; D gene ambiguous. Germline loops: CDR1 SGHNT, CDR2 YYREEE (reference sequence). Trimming cost V 3 bases and J 5 bases, with 20 bases left between them. This CDR3 has 16 residues. CDR3 loop: CASSSVGFGDLETQYF. Written as DNA, the CDR3 is TGTGCCAGCAGCTCGGTCGGATTCGGAGATTTGGAGACCCAGTACTTC.

This chain links TRBV2 with TRBJ2-1; D gene uncertain. V dropped 5 bases and J dropped 7 bases, with 12 bases sitting between them. CDR3 length: 13 amino acids. Germline V lookup: CDR1 SNHLY, CDR2 FYNNEI. DNA of the CDR3: TGTGCCAGCAGTACTACAGAACGAAATGAGCAGTTCTTC. It translates to CASSTTERNEQFF.

This sequence joins TRBV5-5 and TRBJ2-5, with D unresolved. Looked up from germline, CDR1 is SGHKS and CDR2 is YYEKEE (reference sequence). V was cut by 0 bases and J by 4 bases, with 13 bases left in between. The CDR3 has 15 residues. This chain's CDR3 is CASSLDGSRTETQYF. DNA for the CDR3: TGTGCCAGCAGCTTGGATGGTTCCCGGACAGAGACCCAGTACTTC.

This chain joins TRBV5-4 and TRBJ2-3, with D maybe TRBD1 (6 bases). V was clipped by 2 bases and J by 0 bases, with 10 bases between them. This CDR3 has 15 residues. Germline CDR1 SGHNT, CDR2 YYREEE (reference sequence). The CDR3 spells CASSLPQGSTDTQYF. DNA of the CDR3: TGTGCCAGCAGCTTACCGCAGGGGAGCACAGATACGCAGTATTTT.

This clone was seen only once. This chain connects TRBV7-2 to TRBJ2-1; 11 bases are shared with TRBD2. The CDR3 contains 15 residues. V lost 2 bases to trimming and J lost 15 bases; unmatched junction nucleotides: 12. The germline V gene encodes CDR1 SGHTA and CDR2 FQGNSA. The CDR3 DNA reads TGTGCCAGCAGCTTATGGACTAGCGGGTTCGATAGGGCGTTCTTC. Translating it yields CASSLWTSGFDRAFF.

The chain employs TRBV5-4 and TRBJ1-6; 9 bases are a match to TRBD1. V lost 0 bases and J lost 7; bases outside the gene matches: 2. From germline, CDR1 is SGHNT and CDR2 YYREEE (reference sequence). This CDR3 has 15 residues. In nucleotides, the CDR3 is TGTGCCAGCAGCTTGGGCGGGACAGGGAATTCACCCCTCCACTTT. Residues: CASSLGGTGNSPLHF. The complete variable domain, with remaining parts taken from reference TRBV5-4 and TRBJ1-6, reads ETGVTQSPTHLIKTRGQQVTLRCSSQSGHNTVSWYQQALGQGPQFIFQYYREEENGRGNFPPRFSGLQFPNYSSELNVNALELDDSALYLCASSLGGTGNSPLHFGNGTRLTVT.